This entry lists 23 T cell receptor beta chains sequenced from one sample in a study of CD8+CD57+ T cells in acquired aplastic anemia. Using genomic DNA as the template, TCR beta VDJ and CDR3 profiling was carried out. From the reads, TCRdb called clonotypes with MiXCR, one entry per CDR3 protein. Among under 200,000 distinct CDR3 sequences listed, approximately 48% were seen once. Sequenced patients had shown CD8+CD57+ cell expansion by flow cytometry. Sequenced input: sorted CD4+, CD8+, or CD8+CD57+ T cells (not recorded which) from PBMCs. These receptors originate from a human donor with aplastic anemia.

This clonotype showed up just a few times. The rearrangement uses TRBV3-1 and TRBJ2-2, with a weak D call TRBD2 (6 bases). The CDR3 is made up of 16 amino acids. CDR1 and CDR2 from the germline V gene are LGHDT and YNNKEL (reference sequence). The germline V and J ends were trimmed by 3 bases and 1 base, with 12 bases remaining between them. The DNA for the CDR3 is TGTGCCAGCAGCCACACCGGGACTCAGAACACCGGGGAGCTGTTTTTT. It codes for CASSHTGTQNTGELFF.

The chain recombines TRBV20-1 with TRBJ1-1; D uncertain. The germline V gene has CDR1 DFQATT and CDR2 SNEGSKA (reference sequence). Trimming removed 4 bases at V and 0 bases at J, with 18 bases between. The CDR3 is 16 amino acids. The CDR3 spells CSAKVKLRTMNTEAFF. In DNA, the CDR3 is TGCAGTGCTAAAGTTAAGCTTCGGACGATGAACACTGAAGCTTTCTTT.

This clonotype was picked up a small number of times. A read error may explain this, as a much larger clone is one base away. The genes are TRBV6-5 and TRBJ1-1, with D possibly matching TRBD1 (6 bases). The CDR3 spans 14 residues. Per the germline V gene, CDR1 is MNHEY and CDR2 is SVGAGI. V gave up 4 bases and J gave up 2 bases, with 11 bases separating them. CDR3 nucleotides: TGTGCCAGCAGTTTCGGGACAAATAACACTGAAGCTTTCTTT. This codes for CASSFGTNNTEAFF.

This clonotype was counted many times. This CDR3 is CASSLGTYQETQYF. DNA for the CDR3: TGTGCCAGCAGCTTGGGGACTTATCAAGAGACCCAGTACTTC. This sequence joins TRBV5-4 and TRBJ2-5; tentative D call: TRBD2 (5 bases). Per the germline V gene, CDR1 is SGHNT and CDR2 is YYREEE (reference sequence). The CDR3 runs to 14 residues. V was shortened by 0 bases and J by 2 bases, with 8 bases between the two germline ends.

The genes are TRBV5-1 and TRBJ2-5; no clear D gene. The V gene lost 0 bases and the J gene lost 1 base, with 7 bases spanning the gap. The germline CDR1 and CDR2 sequences are SGHRS and YFSETQ. The CDR3 is 14 residues long. The CDR3: CASSLAQTQETQYF. The CDR3 DNA follows: TGCGCCAGCAGCTTGGCCCAGACCCAAGAGACCCAGTACTTC.

The V call is TRBV7-3, the J call TRBJ1-2; TRBD1 is a possible D gene (6 bases). The ends were cut back, 6 bases at V and 4 bases at J, with 12 bases in the middle. The CDR3 has 13 residues. In germline, CDR1 is SGHTA, CDR2 FQGTGA. CDR3: CASRLGRGYGYTF. Written as DNA, the CDR3 is TGTGCCAGCAGGTTGGGCAGGGGCTATGGCTACACCTTC.

This chain connects TRBV7-2 to TRBJ1-2; D is undetermined. V was trimmed by 5 bases and J by 2 bases, leaving 12 bases between them. From germline, CDR1 is SGHTA and CDR2 FQGNSA. This CDR3 has 14 residues. The CDR3 is CASSLRNGNYGYTF. The DNA for the CDR3 is TGTGCCAGCAGCCTACGTAACGGGAACTATGGCTACACCTTC.

The gene calls are TRBV14 and TRBJ1-6; D unclear. V lost 0 bases to trimming and J lost 9 bases, with 6 bases between them. The CDR3 consists of 13 residues. CDR1 and CDR2 (germline): SGHDN, FVKESK. The CDR3 protein is CASSQERASPLHF. The CDR3 DNA follows: TGTGCCAGCAGCCAAGAGCGGGCTTCACCCCTCCACTTT. The complete variable domain, with remaining parts taken from reference TRBV14 and TRBJ1-6, reads EAGVTQFPSHSVIEKGQTVTLRCDPISGHDNLYWYRRVMGKEIKFLLHFVKESKQDESGMPNNRFLAERTGGTYSTLKVQPAELEDSGVYFCASSQERASPLHFGNGTRLTVT.

This clonotype was seen repeatedly, ten times or more. The V gene is TRBV7-2, the J gene TRBJ1-1; TRBD1 agrees at 8 bases. J gave up 0 bases and V 3 bases, and 6 bases lay outside the gene matches. Germline V lookup: CDR1 SGHTA, CDR2 FQGNSA. The CDR3 covers 16 residues. CDR3 sequence: CASSFRPGGVNTEAFF. In nucleotides, the CDR3 is TGTGCCAGCAGCTTCCGGCCAGGGGGCGTGAACACTGAAGCTTTCTTT.

The chain links TRBV25-1 to TRBJ2-1; unclear D gene. Trimming stripped 8 bases from V and 3 bases from J, with 17 bases between. The CDR3 extends over 15 amino acids. Germline CDR1 MGHDK, CDR2 SYGVNS. DNA for the CDR3: TGTGCCAGCGGAAAAGGTGGCAGGCTCTACAATGAGCAGTTCTTC. It specifies CASGKGGRLYNEQFF.

At least ten counts were recorded for this clonotype. The rearrangement joins TRBV4-2 to TRBJ2-1; 7 nucleotides match TRBD1. This CDR3 spans 19 amino acids. V shed 0 bases, J shed 1 base, and the junction held 12 bases outside the gene matches. CDR1 and CDR2 from the germline V gene are LGHNA and YNFKEQ. This chain's CDR3 is CASSQERQGYSLSYNEQFF. The DNA for the CDR3 is TGTGCCAGCAGCCAAGAAAGACAGGGTTATAGCCTTTCCTACAATGAGCAGTTCTTC.

The chain uses TRBV18 and TRBJ2-2; TRBD1 matches 9 bases. Trimming removed 3 bases from V and 3 bases from J; junction bases left unmatched: 5. CDR1 is KGHSH, CDR2 LQKENI, per germline. CDR3 size: 16 residues. CDR3 nucleotides: TGTGCCAGCTCACCTAGGGACAGGGTCGACACCGGGGAGCTGTTTTTT. This gives the protein CASSPRDRVDTGELFF.

This clonotype has only a few counts. This chain joins TRBV24-1 and TRBJ2-7; D unresolved. V was trimmed by 7 bases and J by 3 bases, leaving 18 bases between them. Germline assignment: CDR1 KGHDR and CDR2 SFDVKD. This CDR3 spans 15 amino acids. In nucleotides, the CDR3 is TGTGCCACCAGCGAGACACCACCCACCTTCTACGAGCAGTACTTC. Translated: CATSETPPTFYEQYF.

Many counts were recorded for this clonotype. This chain links TRBV19 with TRBJ1-1, with D unresolved. The CDR3 consists of 11 residues. V was shortened by 5 bases and J by 4 bases, with 5 bases between the two germline ends. Germline V gene data show CDR1 as LNHDA and CDR2 as SQIVND (reference sequence). The CDR3 region has the DNA TGTGCCAGTAGTCTCCGCACTGAAGCTTTCTTT. As protein: CASSLRTEAFF.

The genes are TRBV3-1 and TRBJ1-1; tentatively, D is TRBD1 (5 bases). The germline V and J ends were trimmed by 4 bases and 13 bases, with 16 bases remaining between them. This CDR3 spans 12 amino acids. Germline loops: CDR1 LGHDT, CDR2 YNNKEL (reference sequence). Here the CDR3 reads CASSRIPGDVFF. Written as DNA, the CDR3 is TGTGCCAGCAGCCGTATTCCGGGGGATGTTTTCTTT.

The sample holds a few counts of this clonotype. The germline gene is not matched at one end of the junction; a read error may be the cause. V gene TRBV12-3 or TRBV12-4 combines with J gene TRBJ2-2, with D tentatively TRBD2 (6 bases). The CDR3 runs 14 residues. CDR3 loop: CASTIVLNTGGLFF. The CDR3 DNA is TGTGCCAGCACCATAGTATTAAACACCGGGGGGCTGTTTTTT.

This chain uses TRBV6-1 with TRBJ1-2; 9 bases line up with TRBD1. Trimming took 9 bases from V and 8 from J; bases not matched to a gene: 10. CDR1 is MNHNS, CDR2 SASEGT, per germline. The CDR3 is 13 amino acids. CDR3 DNA: TGTGCCAGGAGACAACGGGACAGGGAGGGCTACACCTTC. Amino acid sequence: CARRQRDREGYTF.

The gene calls are TRBV11-3 and TRBJ1-2, with D unresolved. The CDR3 runs 15 residues. Germline CDR1 reads SGHNT; CDR2 reads YENEEA. V lost 0 bases, J lost 6 bases, and 14 bases lay in between. CDR3 sequence (DNA): TGTGCCAGCAGCTTAGAGTTAGGCGCGAATCATGGCTACACCTTC. Residues: CASSLELGANHGYTF.

This clonotype was found many times. The genes are TRBV24-1 and TRBJ2-1; 11 nucleotides align to TRBD2. Germline lookup yields CDR1 KGHDR and CDR2 SFDVKD. V lost 6 bases, J lost 6 bases, and 12 bases stayed unmatched. This CDR3 region has 17 residues. This chain's CDR3 is CATSPTTGLADINEQFF. Here the CDR3 DNA reads TGTGCCACCAGTCCTACTACGGGACTAGCGGATATCAATGAGCAGTTCTTC.

The chain combines TRBV7-6 with TRBJ1-2; D remains ambiguous. V lost 2 bases and J lost 6, with 19 bases in between. Germline V lookup: CDR1 SGHVS, CDR2 FNYEAQ. The CDR3 covers 16 residues. The CDR3 here is CASSLLGYSRSDGYTF. The CDR3 nucleotides are TGTGCCAGCAGCTTATTGGGGTATAGTAGATCGGATGGCTACACCTTC.

The chain carries TRBV2 and TRBJ2-5, with 15 bases that match TRBD2. Germline-derived CDR1 and CDR2 are SNHLY and FYNNEI. The CDR3 has 16 residues. With 4 bases clipped from V and 2 bases from J, the junction kept 2 bases outside the gene matches. The CDR3 nucleotides are TGTGCCAGCAGTGGTGGGACTAGCGGGGGGCAAGAGACCCAGTACTTC. It encodes CASSGGTSGGQETQYF. The entire variable domain, with the rest obtained from reference TRBV2 and TRBJ2-5, is as follows: EPEVTQTPSHQVTQMGQEVILRCVPISNHLYFYWYRQILGQKVEFLVSFYNNEISEKSEIFDDQFSVERPDGSNFTLKIRSTKLEDSAMYFCASSGGTSGGQETQYFGPGTRLLVL.

This clonotype was recorded at least ten times. The chain combines TRBV30 with TRBJ1-2; D remains ambiguous. Germline V gene lookup returns CDR1 GTSNPN and CDR2 SVGIG (reference sequence). The length of the CDR3 is 12 residues. V was pared by 1 base and J by 4 bases, with 7 bases between. As DNA, the CDR3 is TGTGCCTGGAGTGACGCGGCCTATGGCTACACCTTC. It is translated as CAWSDAAYGYTF.

This clonotype was seen a few times. This chain links TRBV25-1 with TRBJ1-1; D ambiguous. The V gene's germline CDR1 is MGHDK and CDR2 SYGVNS. The CDR3 is 14 residues long. Between the trimmed V and J ends, which lost 5 bases and 3 bases, there was a span of 13 bases. The DNA of the CDR3 is TGTGCCAGCAGTAACCTCGGACGGGACACTGAAGCTTTCTTT. Its protein is CASSNLGRDTEAFF.